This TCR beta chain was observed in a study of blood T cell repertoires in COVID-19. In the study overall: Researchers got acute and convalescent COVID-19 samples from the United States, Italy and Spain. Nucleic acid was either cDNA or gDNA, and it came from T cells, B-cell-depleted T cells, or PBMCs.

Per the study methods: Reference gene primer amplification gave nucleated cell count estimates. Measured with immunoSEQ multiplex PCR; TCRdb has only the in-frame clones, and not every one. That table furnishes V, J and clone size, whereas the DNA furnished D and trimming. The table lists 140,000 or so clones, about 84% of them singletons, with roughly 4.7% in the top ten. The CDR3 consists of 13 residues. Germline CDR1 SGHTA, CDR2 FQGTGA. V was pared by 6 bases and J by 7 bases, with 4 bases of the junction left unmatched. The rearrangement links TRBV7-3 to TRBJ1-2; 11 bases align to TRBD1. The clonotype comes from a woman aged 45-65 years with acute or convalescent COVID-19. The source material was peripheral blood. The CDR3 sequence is CASSRTGGLGYTF. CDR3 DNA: TGTGCCAGCAGTCGGACAGGGGGCCTTGGCTACACCTTC.